The T cell receptor (beta chain) under discussion was sequenced for a study of T cell responses to AZD1222 COVID-19 vaccine. Data came from immunoSEQ multiplex PCR; TCRdb stores just in-frame clones and leaves some out. The top ten hold approximately 5% of the sample, which has approximately 70,000 clones, 70% to 90% seen once. Overall study findings and caveats: Females outnumbered males among donors, who were mostly white British; clonal diversity was possibly underestimated. No repertoire was sampled before or during the peak T cell response, only after it.

The CDR3 sequence is 14 residues long. A note on this clone: The antigen is unknown.

Source: peripheral blood, taken 28 days after the second dose of the MenACWY control vaccine. The J gene is TRBJ1-5, the V gene TRBV12-1. TRBV12-1 represents a pseudogene. The sequence came from an adult who received the MenACWY meningococcal vaccine as a control. The CDR3 here is CASSFASGDQPQHF. The CDR3 nucleotides are TGTGCCAGCAGCTTTGCTTCGGGGGATCAGCCCCAGCATTTT.